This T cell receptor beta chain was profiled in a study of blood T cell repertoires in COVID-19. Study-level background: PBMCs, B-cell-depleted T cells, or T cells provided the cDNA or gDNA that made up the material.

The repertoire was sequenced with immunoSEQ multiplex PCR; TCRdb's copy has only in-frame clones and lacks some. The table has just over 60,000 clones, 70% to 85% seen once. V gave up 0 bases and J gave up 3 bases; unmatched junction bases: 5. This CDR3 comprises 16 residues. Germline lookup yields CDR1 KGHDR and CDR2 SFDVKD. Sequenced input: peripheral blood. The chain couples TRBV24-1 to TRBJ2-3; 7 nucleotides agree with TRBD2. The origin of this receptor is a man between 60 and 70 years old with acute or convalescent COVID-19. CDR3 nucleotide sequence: TGTGCCACCAGTGATTTGGGCGGGGGTACGACAGATACGCAGTATTTT. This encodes CATSDLGGGTTDTQYF.